A single sample gave rise to the 8 T cell receptor beta chains below, sequenced in a study of blood T cell repertoires in COVID-19. This table comes from immunoSEQ multiplex PCR, and its TCRdb copy is limited to in-frame clones, with some not included. The sample holds 150,000 to 200,000 clones, around nine tenths seen once. Input material: peripheral blood. The receptors here all came from a woman aged 65 to 85 with COVID-19, enrolled during active disease.

This CDR3 reads CASSSGQVTGELFF. CDR3 DNA sequence: TGTGCCAGCAGTTCCGGTCAAGTTACCGGGGAGCTGTTTTTT. This rearrangement joins TRBV6-6 to TRBJ2-2, with no clear D. Trimming took 4 bases from V and 5 from J, leaving 11 bases between them. Per the germline V gene, CDR1 is MNHNY and CDR2 is SVGAGI (reference sequence). The CDR3 spans 14 residues.

The V gene is TRBV9, the J gene TRBJ2-1; D may be TRBD1 (6 bases). Germline assignment: CDR1 SGDLS and CDR2 YYNGEE. Trimming shortened V by 2 bases and J by 9 bases, and 12 bases separated the two germline ends. The length of the CDR3 is 13 residues. DNA for the CDR3: TGTGCCAGCAGCGTCTCAGGGGTCGCTGAGCAGTTCTTC. Its protein is CASSVSGVAEQFF.

This sequence joins TRBV15 and TRBJ2-5; 13 bases map to TRBD2. The CDR3 totals 16 residues. Losses at the gene ends were 2 bases for V and 4 bases for J; bases not matched to a gene: 4. CDR1 is LNHNV and CDR2 is YYDKDF in the germline V gene (reference sequence). CDR3 loop: CATSRRLAGGGETQYF. DNA for the CDR3: TGTGCCACCAGCAGACGACTAGCGGGAGGTGGAGAGACCCAGTACTTC. Combining the CDR3 with reference TRBV15 and TRBJ2-5 gives the whole variable domain DAMVIQNPRYQVTQFGKPVTLSCSQTLNHNVMYWYQQKSSQAPKLLFHYYDKDFNNEADTPDNFQSRRPNTSFCFLDIRSPGLGDTAMYLCATSRRLAGGGETQYFGPGTRLLVL.

This chain uses TRBV30 with TRBJ2-7; no clear D. CDR1 and CDR2 from the germline V gene are GTSNPN and SVGIG (reference sequence). V was trimmed by 0 bases and J by 5 bases, leaving 14 bases between them. CDR3 size: 14 residues. This CDR3 reads CAWSVSRPSDEQYF. The CDR3 DNA sequence: TGTGCCTGGAGTGTCTCCAGGCCTTCGGACGAGCAGTACTTC. The full variable domain, completed using reference TRBV30 and TRBJ2-7, is SQTIHQWPATLVQPVGSPLSLECTVEGTSNPNLYWYRQAAGRGLQLLFYSVGIGQISSEVPQNLSASRPQDRQFILSSKKLLLSDSGFYLCAWSVSRPSDEQYFGPGTRLTVT.

The chain has TRBV7-2 and TRBJ2-1, with D unresolved. The CDR3 totals 13 residues. Germline values: CDR1 SGHTA, CDR2 FQGNSA. With 4 bases removed from V and 9 bases from J, the gap between germline ends came to 13 bases. CDR3 sequence reads: CASSSSPDREQFF. CDR3 in DNA: TGTGCCAGCAGCTCCAGTCCAGATCGTGAGCAGTTCTTC. Full variable domain (rest looked up from reference TRBV7-2 and TRBJ2-1): GAGVSQSPSNKVTEKGKDVELRCDPISGHTALYWYRQSLGQGLEFLIYFQGNSAPDKSGLPSDRFSAERTGGSVSTLTIQRTQQEDSAVYLCASSSSPDREQFFGPGTRLTVL.

The chain couples TRBV7-9 to TRBJ2-1; 10 nucleotides agree with TRBD1. J lost 0 bases, V lost 11 bases, and 10 bases had no gene match. This CDR3 contains 16 residues. Looked up from germline, CDR1 is SEHNR and CDR2 is FQNEAQ (reference sequence). The DNA for the CDR3 is TGTGCCGGGGGACAGGGGCACGGCTACTCCTACAATGAGCAGTTCTTC. Encoded protein: CAGGQGHGYSYNEQFF.

The V call is TRBV12-5, the J call TRBJ1-2; D might be TRBD1 (6 bases). V was cut by 4 bases and J by 6 bases, with 9 bases left in between. The length of the CDR3 is 12 residues. Germline assignment: CDR1 LGHNT and CDR2 FRNRAP. The CDR3 spells CASGWGQDGYTF. In DNA, the CDR3 is TGTGCTAGTGGTTGGGGACAAGATGGCTACACCTTC.

Comments on this clone: The same CDR3 arises from other DNA sequences in this sample as well. The V gene is TRBV18, the J gene TRBJ1-3, with D unclear. CDR1 and CDR2 (germline): KGHSH, LQKENI. The CDR3 covers 14 residues. Trimming shortened V by 2 bases and J by 3 bases, and 8 bases separated the two germline ends. CDR3 loop: CASSPSGNGNTIYF. For the CDR3, the DNA is TGTGCCAGCTCACCATCGGGGAATGGAAACACCATATATTTT.